This T cell receptor beta chain appears in the sequencing data of a study of response to subunit inactivated influenza vaccine. Study-wide points: The study's authors posited that every seasonal influenza vaccination enlists few new T cells.

MiXCR, run by TCRdb on the RT-PCR reads, gives a single entry per CDR3 protein. The sample carries some 850,000 distinct CDR3 sequences, approximately 17% recorded once. On this clonotype: Its target is not known.

The germline gives CDR1 ENHRY, CDR2 SYGVKD. This CDR3 is built from 14 residues. J gave up 4 bases and V 4 bases, and 3 bases lay outside the gene matches. Sequenced here: PBMCs from blood, sampled 5 to 6 days after vaccination. The rearrangement joins TRBV10-3 to TRBJ2-3; TRBD1 matches at 9 bases. This sequence originates from a man between 45 and 60 years old who received an inactivated influenza vaccine. CDR3 nucleotides: TGTGCCATCAGTGGTGGGACAGGGTCAGATACGCAGTATTTT. This gives the protein CAISGGTGSDTQYF.